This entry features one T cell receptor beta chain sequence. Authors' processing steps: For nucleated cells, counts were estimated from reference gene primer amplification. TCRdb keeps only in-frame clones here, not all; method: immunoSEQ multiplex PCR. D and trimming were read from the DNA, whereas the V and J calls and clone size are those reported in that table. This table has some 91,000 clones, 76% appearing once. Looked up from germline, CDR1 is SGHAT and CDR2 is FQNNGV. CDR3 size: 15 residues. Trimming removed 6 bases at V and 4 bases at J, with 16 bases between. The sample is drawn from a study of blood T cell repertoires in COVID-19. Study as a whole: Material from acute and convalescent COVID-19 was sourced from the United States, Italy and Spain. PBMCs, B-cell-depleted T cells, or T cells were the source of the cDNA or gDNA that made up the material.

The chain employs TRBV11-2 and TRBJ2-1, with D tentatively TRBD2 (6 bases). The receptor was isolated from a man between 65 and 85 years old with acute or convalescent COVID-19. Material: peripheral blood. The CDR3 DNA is TGTGCCAGCAGTCCCCCCAAGACTAGTTACAATGAGCAGTTCTTC. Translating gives CASSPPKTSYNEQFF.